Included here is one T cell receptor beta chain sequence, with context. V shed 6 bases and J 3 bases; nucleotides not matched to a gene: 4. Germline values: CDR1 MNHEY, CDR2 SVGAGI. The CDR3 length is 14 residues. The data originate from a study of blood T cell repertoires in COVID-19. The repertoire was sequenced with immunoSEQ multiplex PCR; TCRdb's copy has only in-frame clones and lacks some. Here the sample spans a few hundred thousand clones, about 90% being singletons. The chain recombines TRBV6-5 with TRBJ1-2; 10 bases line up with TRBD1. Sequencing was done on a sample of peripheral blood. The clonotype was recovered from a woman between 45 and 60 years old with COVID-19, enrolled during active disease. CDR3 loop: CASRGQGFDYGYTF. The CDR3 nucleotides are TGTGCCAGCAGGGGACAGGGGTTTGACTATGGCTACACCTTC.